This T cell receptor beta chain was captured by sequencing in a study of blood T cell repertoires in COVID-19. The table came from immunoSEQ multiplex PCR; TCRdb's copy has only in-frame clones and leaves some out. This sample has about 110,000 clones, with 82% found just once. V lost 4 bases, J lost 4 bases, and 14 bases lay in between. The length of the CDR3 is 15 residues. Germline CDR1 is LNHDA and CDR2 is SQIVND (reference sequence). This chain links TRBV19 with TRBJ1-3; a weak D match, TRBD1 (5 bases). The sequence was obtained from a woman in her fifties or sixties with acute or convalescent COVID-19. Sequencing was carried out using peripheral blood. The DNA of the CDR3 is TGTGCCAGTAGTACCCTAGGGCGGGGCGGAAACACCATATATTTT. It is translated as CASSTLGRGGNTIYF. The complete variable domain, with remaining parts taken from reference TRBV19 and TRBJ1-3, reads DGGITQSPKYLFRKEGQNVTLSCEQNLNHDAMYWYRQDPGQGLRLIYYSQIVNDFQKGDIAEGYSVSREKKESFPLTVTSAQKNPTAFYLCASSTLGRGGNTIYFGEGSWLTVV.